The clone carrying this T cell receptor (beta chain) was seen at least ten times. This sample holds PBMCs from 8.5 to 10 ml fresh peripheral blood. These data come from a study of T cells in Graves' hyperthyroidism and ophthalmopathy. Study background: Peripheral blood collection took place at initial diagnosis, before any treatment.

The CDR3 runs 12 residues. Trimming took 1 base from V and 13 from J; bases not matched to a gene: 4. Germline CDR1 is DFQATT and CDR2 is SNEGSKA (reference sequence). The TCR beta CDR3 regions underwent amplification using RNA transcripts as the source. HTBI primers were employed in a first-round RT-PCR of the TCR CDR3. Using its own MiXCR run on the multiplex PCR reads, TCRdb lists one record per CDR3 protein. Of 300,000 to 500,000 distinct CDR3 sequences in the sample, about 15% are singletons; the top ten hold over 25%. Sequencing used blood. The chain couples TRBV20-1 to TRBJ2-5; TRBD2 matches at 12 bases. This TCR was sampled from a woman aged 25 to 39 with Graves' hyperthyroidism. DNA of the CDR3: TGCAGTGCTAGAGGGGCTAGCGGGAGGGCGTACTTC. Residues: CSARGASGRAYF.